This TCR beta chain appears in the sequencing data of a study of low-dose radiotherapy and immunotherapy resistance in tumors. Study overall: Given every two weeks, intravenous cyclophosphamide 200 mg/m2 preceded radiation and immunotherapy by one day. Daily oral aspirin at 300 mg began on cycle 1 day 1 and lasted four cycles.

Trimming took 4 bases from V and 2 from J, leaving 9 bases between them. The CDR3 runs 12 residues. Germline CDR1 SQVTM, CDR2 ANQGSEA. Time point indicated: before trial treatment. This clonotype was detected ten times or more. First-strand cDNA used TRAV- and TRBV-specific primers, covering alpha and beta chains. TCR amplification used roughly 18 PCR cycles, a constant-region primer and a V-primer adapter. MiXCR, applied by TCRdb to the reads, yields one record per CDR3 protein. The sample yields under 95,000 distinct CDR3 sequences, over 15% seen once. The sample here was PBMCs, taken before treatment. This sequence joins TRBV29-1 and TRBJ2-7, with D possibly matching TRBD1 (5 bases). The clonotype was recovered from a male donor with prostate cancer. The CDR3 DNA follows: TGCAGCGTTGTAGGGGCCCCCTACGAGCAGTACTTC. It specifies CSVVGAPYEQYF.